A single sample is the source of the 7 T cell receptor beta chains below, sequenced in a study of lung T cells in sarcoidosis with Löfgren's syndrome. TCRdb passed the reads through MiXCR, listing each CDR3 protein once. The sample records approximately 19,000 distinct CDR3 sequences, about a fifth being singletons. Sequencing was done on a sample of CD4+ T cells from PBMCs. The source is a human donor with sarcoidosis (Löfgren's syndrome or another form), or a control subject (not recorded which).

This clonotype has a handful of counts. The chain couples TRBV7-8 to TRBJ2-7, with 7 bases aligning to TRBD1. The germline V gene has CDR1 SGHVS and CDR2 FQNEAQ. This CDR3 spans 14 amino acids. V lost 3 bases to trimming and J lost 4 bases; unmatched junction nucleotides: 6. This CDR3 is CASSFNRGPYEQYF. CDR3 coding DNA: TGTGCCAGCAGCTTTAACAGGGGTCCATACGAGCAGTACTTC.

This clonotype was detected many times. The rearrangement links TRBV7-9 to TRBJ2-7, with 9 bases that match TRBD2. The CDR3 covers 15 residues. With 5 bases clipped from V and 5 bases from J, the junction kept 10 bases outside the gene matches. Germline V gives CDR1 SEHNR, CDR2 FQNEAQ (reference sequence). The CDR3 coding sequence is TGTGCCAGCAGCCCTGGGGGACTAGCCGGCAACGAGCAGTACTTC. It is translated as CASSPGGLAGNEQYF.

This clonotype is classed as medium-sized. The chain carries TRBV6-1 and TRBJ1-2; a possible D gene is TRBD1 (5 bases). Trimming pared 6 bases from V and 0 bases from J, leaving 17 bases between. Per the germline V gene, CDR1 is MNHNS and CDR2 is SASEGT. This CDR3 has 16 residues. The CDR3 coding sequence is TGTGCCAGCAGCCGGGGGGGGGAATCGTCTAACTATGGCTACACCTTC. It yields the protein CASSRGGESSNYGYTF.

This clonotype was found many times. V usage is TRBV28 and J usage is TRBJ1-5; D unresolved. CDR3 length: 12 amino acids. Per the germline V gene, CDR1 is MDHEN and CDR2 is SYDVKM. V gave up 5 bases and J gave up 1 base, with 3 bases separating them. The CDR3 DNA sequence: TGTGCCAGCAGTACCAGCAATCAGCCCCAGCATTTT. Protein product: CASSTSNQPQHF.

This clonotype has at least ten counts. J is TRBJ1-1 and V is TRBV2, with 8 bases identical to TRBD1. V was pared by 7 bases and J by 2 bases, with 6 bases of the junction left unmatched. Per germline, CDR1 SNHLY and CDR2 FYNNEI. The CDR3 loop spans 14 amino acids. This CDR3 is CASKMDRANTEAFF. In DNA form, the CDR3 reads TGTGCCAGCAAAATGGACAGGGCCAACACTGAAGCTTTCTTT.

This clonotype was seen many times. V and J are TRBV7-2 and TRBJ1-2, with TRBD1 matching 9 bases. The CDR3 extends over 15 amino acids. Trimming cost V 4 bases and J 3 bases; bases outside gene matches: 6. From germline, CDR1 is SGHTA and CDR2 FQGNSA. The DNA for the CDR3 is TGTGCCAGCAGCTGGGACAGGGACAGTGACTATGGCTACACCTTC. As protein: CASSWDRDSDYGYTF. Combining the CDR3 with reference TRBV7-2 and TRBJ1-2 gives the whole variable domain GAGVSQSPSNKVTEKGKDVELRCDPISGHTALYWYRQSLGQGLEFLIYFQGNSAPDKSGLPSDRFSAERTGGSVSTLTIQRTQQEDSAVYLCASSWDRDSDYGYTFGSGTRLTVV.

A remark on this clonotype: This may be a read error: a much more frequent sequence differs by one nucleotide. V gene TRBV2 combines with J gene TRBJ1-5; D perhaps matches TRBD1 (6 bases). The CDR3 extends over 15 amino acids. Looked up from germline, CDR1 is SNHLY and CDR2 is FYNNEI. As DNA, the CDR3 is TGTGCCAGCAGTCTCGGTCAGGGGATTAATCGGCCCCAGCATTTT. Translated: CASSLGQGINRPQHF.